This entry lists 21 T cell receptor beta chains sequenced from one sample in a study of T-cell memory formation after mild COVID-19. Each CDR3 protein gets one entry after TCRdb re-called the 5' RACE reads with MiXCR. The table includes about half a million distinct CDR3 sequences, about 20% detected once. Sequencing was carried out using PBMCs or a T cell subset sorted from them (not recorded which). The source of these receptors is an adult woman who had mild COVID-19 (a few samples of this study predate the infection). Cell type and time point are not known.

This clonotype was counted only a few times. The rearrangement links TRBV4-1 to TRBJ1-3; the D gene is possibly TRBD1 (5 bases). Per the germline V gene, CDR1 is MGHRA and CDR2 is YSYEKL. This CDR3 has 15 residues. Between the trimmed V and J ends, which lost 4 bases and 0 bases, there was a span of 10 bases. CDR3 sequence (DNA): TGCGCCAGCAGCCGAGGGGCTGACTCTGGAAACACCATATATTTT. It yields the protein CASSRGADSGNTIYF.

Many counts were recorded for this clonotype. The rearrangement joins TRBV19 to TRBJ2-2; possibly TRBD1 or TRBD2 for D (6 bases each). With 10 bases removed from V and 3 bases from J, the gap between germline ends came to 15 bases. Germline assignment: CDR1 LNHDA and CDR2 SQIVND (reference sequence). The CDR3 is made up of 14 amino acids. CDR3 in amino acids: CATKGGGDTGELFF. CDR3 nucleotide sequence: TGTGCCACAAAGGGGGGTGGCGACACCGGGGAGCTGTTTTTT.

There are a few counts of this clonotype. V usage is TRBV7-2 and J usage is TRBJ2-7, with TRBD2 as a possible D gene (6 bases). With 5 bases removed from V and 4 bases from J, the gap between germline ends came to 12 bases. From germline, CDR1 is SGHTA and CDR2 FQGNSA. The CDR3 contains 13 residues. CDR3 DNA sequence: TGTGCCAGCAGCGCGGGACTGACTTACGAGCAGTACTTC. Its translation: CASSAGLTYEQYF. The full variable domain, its missing parts supplied by reference TRBV7-2 and TRBJ2-7, is GAGVSQSPSNKVTEKGKDVELRCDPISGHTALYWYRQSLGQGLEFLIYFQGNSAPDKSGLPSDRFSAERTGGSVSTLTIQRTQQEDSAVYLCASSAGLTYEQYFGPGTRLTVT.

The sample holds one count of this clonotype. This chain connects TRBV7-8 to TRBJ2-7; perhaps D is TRBD1 or TRBD2 (5 bases each). The CDR3 covers 14 residues. The V gene lost 3 bases and the J gene lost 6 bases, with 15 bases spanning the gap. The germline V gene has CDR1 SGHVS and CDR2 FQNEAQ. CDR3 protein: CASSFRDPRLEQYF. CDR3 DNA sequence: TGTGCCAGCAGCTTCCGGGACCCCCGGCTCGAGCAGTACTTC.

The V call is TRBV5-1, the J call TRBJ2-7; TRBD2 matches at 9 bases. The CDR3 contains 16 residues. CDR1 is SGHRS, CDR2 YFSETQ, per germline. J gave up 7 bases and V 4 bases, and 15 bases lay outside the gene matches. This CDR3 is CASSPQASGILEEQYF. CDR3 in DNA: TGCGCCAGCAGCCCCCAGGCTAGCGGGATATTGGAGGAGCAGTACTTC.

The chain has TRBV2 and TRBJ2-6, with D possibly being TRBD1 (5 bases). The CDR3 sequence is 17 residues long. The germline V gene has CDR1 SNHLY and CDR2 FYNNEI. The V and J ends lost 11 bases and 0 bases respectively, with 20 bases between them. CDR3 DNA sequence: TGTGCCGCGGACGTAGGCAGGGCTCGCTCTGGGGCCAACGTCCTGACTTTC. It is translated as CAADVGRARSGANVLTF.

This clonotype was detected only a few times. The chain has TRBV25-1 and TRBJ1-2; 7 nucleotides line up with TRBD1. The CDR3 has 16 amino acids. The V gene's germline CDR1 is MGHDK and CDR2 SYGVNS. With 3 bases clipped from V and 4 bases from J, the junction kept 11 bases outside the gene matches. CDR3 sequence: CASSDLPEGGGYGYTF. The CDR3 DNA reads as TGTGCCAGCAGTGACCTGCCAGAAGGGGGCGGCTATGGCTACACCTTC.

This rearrangement joins TRBV10-3 to TRBJ1-6; 8 nucleotides align to TRBD1. This CDR3 region has 15 residues. Losses at the gene ends were 6 bases for V and 9 bases for J; bases not matched to a gene: 10. Germline lookup yields CDR1 ENHRY and CDR2 SYGVKD. This CDR3 is CAIRGGTGTVSPLHF. CDR3 DNA sequence: TGTGCCATCAGGGGGGGGACAGGCACGGTTTCACCCCTCCACTTT.

CDR3 nucleotide sequence: TGTGCCAGCAGCTCATACCGGGACTCAGAGACCCAGTACTTC. Its translation is CASSSYRDSETQYF. The V call is TRBV5-4, the J call TRBJ2-5; weak D call: TRBD2 (6 bases). There are 14 residues in the CDR3. The germline CDR1 and CDR2 sequences are SGHNT and YYREEE (reference sequence). V lost 3 bases and J lost 4, with 13 bases in between. Combining the CDR3 with reference TRBV5-4 and TRBJ2-5 gives the whole variable domain ETGVTQSPTHLIKTRGQQVTLRCSSQSGHNTVSWYQQALGQGPQFIFQYYREEENGRGNFPPRFSGLQFPNYSSELNVNALELDDSALYLCASSSYRDSETQYFGPGTRLLVL.

J is TRBJ1-2 and V is TRBV24-1, with TRBD1 matching over 10 bases. CDR1 and CDR2 (germline): KGHDR, SFDVKD. The V segment lost 5 bases and the J segment 6 bases; nucleotides outside the gene matches: 5. The CDR3 has 14 residues. CDR3 coding DNA: TGTGCCACCAGTGCTTCCGGGACAGGGGATGGCTACACCTTC. It is translated as CATSASGTGDGYTF.

This clonotype showed up just a few times. The V gene is TRBV20-1, the J gene TRBJ2-7; D ambiguous. The CDR3 is 12 amino acids. The germline gives CDR1 DFQATT, CDR2 SNEGSKA (reference sequence). V lost 2 bases and J 4 bases, leaving 9 bases between the germline ends. The CDR3 DNA is TGCAGTGCTAGATTTCTCAATTACGAGCAGTACTTC. Its protein product is CSARFLNYEQYF.

The chain recombines TRBV7-2 with TRBJ2-4; possible D gene TRBD1, 6 bases. Germline assignment: CDR1 SGHTA and CDR2 FQGNSA. V was trimmed by 3 bases and J by 0 bases, leaving 12 bases between them. This CDR3 contains 16 residues. The CDR3 is CASSFSGVLAKNIQYF. The CDR3 nucleotides read TGTGCCAGCAGCTTTTCAGGGGTACTAGCCAAAAACATTCAGTACTTC. The full variable domain, with the rest looked up from reference TRBV7-2 and TRBJ2-4, is GAGVSQSPSNKVTEKGKDVELRCDPISGHTALYWYRQSLGQGLEFLIYFQGNSAPDKSGLPSDRFSAERTGGSVSTLTIQRTQQEDSAVYLCASSFSGVLAKNIQYFGAGTRLSVL.

The CDR3 nucleotides are TGTGCCAGCAGTGCGGGACAGACATCCGCTGAAGCTTTCTTT. It translates to CASSAGQTSAEAFF. The chain joins TRBV2 to TRBJ1-1; 7 bases match TRBD1. The germline V gene has CDR1 SNHLY and CDR2 FYNNEI. V lost 4 bases, J lost 6 bases, and 8 bases stayed unmatched. CDR3 size: 14 residues. The full variable domain, with the rest looked up from reference TRBV2 and TRBJ1-1, is EPEVTQTPSHQVTQMGQEVILRCVPISNHLYFYWYRQILGQKVEFLVSFYNNEISEKSEIFDDQFSVERPDGSNFTLKIRSTKLEDSAMYFCASSAGQTSAEAFFGQGTRLTVV.

The chain carries TRBV9 and TRBJ2-4; D tentatively fits TRBD1 or TRBD2 (6 bases each). The germline V gene has CDR1 SGDLS and CDR2 YYNGEE. CDR3 length equals 14 residues. The ends were cut back, 4 bases at V and 7 bases at J, with 15 bases in the middle. The DNA of the CDR3 is TGTGCCAGCAGCCGGGGGCCGGCGGGGAACATTCAGTACTTC. Residues: CASSRGPAGNIQYF.

The chain recombines TRBV15 with TRBJ2-6; no clear D. The CDR3 runs 15 residues. Trimming took off 0 bases at V and 2 bases at J, with 5 bases between the two ends. Germline assignment: CDR1 LNHNV and CDR2 YYDKDF (reference sequence). CDR3 loop: CATSRDLPGANVLTF. Here the CDR3 DNA reads TGTGCCACCAGCAGAGATCTGCCTGGGGCCAACGTCCTGACTTTC.

The chain couples TRBV20-1 to TRBJ2-7; no clear D gene. This CDR3 region has 13 residues. V lost 7 bases to trimming and J lost 3 bases, with 16 bases between them. Germline lookup yields CDR1 DFQATT and CDR2 SNEGSKA (reference sequence). CDR3 bases: TGCAGTGTCATAGATAAGCTGGGCTACGAGCAGTACTTC. It translates to CSVIDKLGYEQYF.

The chain links TRBV7-8 to TRBJ2-2; the D gene could be TRBD1 or TRBD2 (6 bases each). Per the germline V gene, CDR1 is SGHVS and CDR2 is FQNEAQ. This CDR3 is 16 amino acids long. Trimming took off 1 base at V and 3 bases at J, with 12 bases between the two ends. The CDR3 sequence: CASSLEEGVYTGELFF. The CDR3 region has the DNA TGTGCCAGCAGCTTAGAGGAGGGGGTGTACACCGGGGAGCTGTTTTTT.

This chain joins TRBV28 and TRBJ1-3; 7 bases fit TRBD1. The junction had 11 bases not matched to a gene; V was cut back by 4 bases and J by 8 bases. Germline lookup yields CDR1 MDHEN and CDR2 SYDVKM. This CDR3 spans 15 amino acids. The DNA of the CDR3 is TGTGCCAGCAGTTCGGGAGGGGGCTTGGATTACACCATATATTTT. It encodes CASSSGGGLDYTIYF.

The gene calls are TRBV7-9 and TRBJ2-7; no firm D call. The CDR3 has 13 residues. From germline, CDR1 is SEHNR and CDR2 FQNEAQ (reference sequence). The germline V and J ends were trimmed by 1 base and 4 bases, with 8 bases remaining between them. The DNA for the CDR3 is TGTGCCAGCAGCTTAGAGATCCGATACGAGCAGTACTTC. It encodes CASSLEIRYEQYF.

This clonotype turned up a few times. The gene calls are TRBV18 and TRBJ1-5, with 8 bases aligning to TRBD1. Germline lookup yields CDR1 KGHSH and CDR2 LQKENI. The CDR3 totals 18 residues. The V segment lost 5 bases and the J segment 0 bases; nucleotides outside the gene matches: 12. This CDR3 is CASSGGTGDLYSNQPQHF. The CDR3 bases are TGTGCCAGCTCAGGAGGGACAGGAGACCTATATAGCAATCAGCCCCAGCATTTT.

For this clonotype: Germline and junction disagree at one end, which may indicate a read error. The genes are TRBV7-2 and TRBJ1-5; no reliable D call. The CDR3 covers 13 residues. Germline V gene data show CDR1 as SGHTA and CDR2 as FQGNSA. Here the CDR3 DNA reads TGTGCCGGCAGCTTGGGGTATAATCAGCCCCAGCATTTT. It specifies CAGSLGYNQPQHF.